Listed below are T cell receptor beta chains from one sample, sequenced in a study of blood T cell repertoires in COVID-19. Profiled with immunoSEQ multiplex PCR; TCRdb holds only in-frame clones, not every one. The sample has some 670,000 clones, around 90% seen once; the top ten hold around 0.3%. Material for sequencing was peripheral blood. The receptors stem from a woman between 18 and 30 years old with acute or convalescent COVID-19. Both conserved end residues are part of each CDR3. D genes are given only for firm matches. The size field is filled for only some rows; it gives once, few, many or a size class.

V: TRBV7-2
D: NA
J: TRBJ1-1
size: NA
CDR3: CASSSRGGEWTEAFF
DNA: TGTGCCAGCAGTTCGAGAGGGGGGGAGTGGACTGAAGCTTTCTTT

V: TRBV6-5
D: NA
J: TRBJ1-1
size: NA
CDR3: CATTPGAQRNTEAFF
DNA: TGTGCCACCACCCCAGGGGCACAGAGGAACACTGAAGCTTTCTTT

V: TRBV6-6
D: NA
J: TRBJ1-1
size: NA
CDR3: CASSPSDKLNTEAFF
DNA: TGTGCCAGCAGCCCCTCTGACAAGTTGAACACTGAAGCTTTCTTT

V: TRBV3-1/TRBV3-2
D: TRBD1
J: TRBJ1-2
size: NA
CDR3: CASSHQRGQASGYTF
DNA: TGTGCCAGCAGCCATCAAAGGGGGCAGGCTAGCGGCTACACCTTC

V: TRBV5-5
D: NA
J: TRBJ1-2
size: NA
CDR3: CASSLDMNGYTF
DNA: TGTGCCAGCAGCTTGGACATGAATGGCTACACCTTC

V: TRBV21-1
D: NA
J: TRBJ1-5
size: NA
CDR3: CASSKPPQGANQPQHF
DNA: TGTGCCAGCAGCAAACCCCCACAGGGTGCCAATCAGCCCCAGCATTTT

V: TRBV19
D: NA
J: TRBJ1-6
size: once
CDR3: CASSMRDSPLHF
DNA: TGTGCCAGTAGTATGCGGGATTCACCCCTCCACTTT

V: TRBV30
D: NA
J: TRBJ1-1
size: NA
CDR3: CAWSVGGNTEAFF
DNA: TGTGCCTGGAGTGTAGGGGGTAACACTGAAGCTTTCTTT

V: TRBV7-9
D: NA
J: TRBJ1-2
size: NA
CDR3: CASSLAGGRGYTF
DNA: TGTGCCAGCAGCTTAGCCGGGGGTAGAGGCTACACCTTC

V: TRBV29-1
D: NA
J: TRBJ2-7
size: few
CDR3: CSALTPTFNEQYF
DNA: TGCAGCGCCCTTACACCCACCTTTAACGAGCAGTACTTC

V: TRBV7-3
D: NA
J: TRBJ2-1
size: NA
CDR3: CASSARLTSSYNEQFF
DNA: TGTGCCAGCAGCGCTAGACTGACCAGCTCCTACAATGAGCAGTTCTTC

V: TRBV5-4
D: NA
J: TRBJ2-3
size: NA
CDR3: CASSPTPGKRTDTQYF
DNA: TGTGCCAGCAGTCCAACCCCGGGGAAGAGGACAGATACGCAGTATTTT

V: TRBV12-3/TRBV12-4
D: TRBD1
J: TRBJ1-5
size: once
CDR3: CASSDRANQPQHF
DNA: TGTGCCAGCAGTGACAGGGCCAATCAGCCCCAGCATTTT

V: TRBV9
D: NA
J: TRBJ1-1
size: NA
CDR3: CASSVGGTKNTEAFF
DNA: TGTGCCAGCAGCGTAGGAGGGACAAAGAACACTGAAGCTTTCTTT

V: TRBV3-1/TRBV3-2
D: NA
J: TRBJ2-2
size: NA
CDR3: CASSPVPGTGELFF
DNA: TGTGCCAGCAGCCCGGTCCCGGGAACCGGGGAGCTGTTTTTT

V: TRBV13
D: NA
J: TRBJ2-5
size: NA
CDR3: CASSPSTGETQYF
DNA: TGTGCCAGCAGCCCCTCGACAGGAGAGACCCAGTACTTC

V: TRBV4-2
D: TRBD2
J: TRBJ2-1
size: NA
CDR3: CASSQEGRGGDEQFF
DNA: TGTGCCAGCAGCCAAGAAGGGCGGGGGGGCGATGAGCAGTTCTTC

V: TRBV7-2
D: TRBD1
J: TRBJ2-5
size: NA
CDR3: CASSLMSGQGQETQYF
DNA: TGTGCCAGCAGCTTGATGAGTGGACAGGGACAAGAGACCCAGTACTTC

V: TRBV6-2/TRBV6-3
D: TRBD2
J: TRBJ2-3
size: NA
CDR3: CASSSVRSPGGTDTQYF
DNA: TGTGCCAGCAGCTCTGTACGGTCCCCGGGGGGAACAGATACGCAGTATTTT

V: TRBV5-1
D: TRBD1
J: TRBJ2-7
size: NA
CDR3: CASSLDLGQAYEQYF
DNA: TGCGCCAGCAGCTTGGATTTGGGACAGGCCTACGAGCAGTACTTC

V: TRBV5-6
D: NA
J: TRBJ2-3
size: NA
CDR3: CASSLELAGDTQYF
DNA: TGTGCCAGCAGCTTGGAGCTAGCTGGCGATACGCAGTATTTT

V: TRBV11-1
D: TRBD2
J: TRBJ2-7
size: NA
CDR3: CASRDLAGATYEQYF
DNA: TGTGCCAGCAGGGATTTAGCGGGGGCCACCTACGAGCAGTACTTC

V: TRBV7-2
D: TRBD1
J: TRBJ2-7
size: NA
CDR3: CASSQRTGGAGEQYF
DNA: TGTGCCAGCAGCCAGAGGACAGGGGGCGCGGGGGAGCAGTACTTC

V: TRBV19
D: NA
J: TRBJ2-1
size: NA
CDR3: CASSPGPQGNEQFF
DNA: TGTGCCAGTAGTCCGGGCCCTCAGGGGAATGAGCAGTTCTTC